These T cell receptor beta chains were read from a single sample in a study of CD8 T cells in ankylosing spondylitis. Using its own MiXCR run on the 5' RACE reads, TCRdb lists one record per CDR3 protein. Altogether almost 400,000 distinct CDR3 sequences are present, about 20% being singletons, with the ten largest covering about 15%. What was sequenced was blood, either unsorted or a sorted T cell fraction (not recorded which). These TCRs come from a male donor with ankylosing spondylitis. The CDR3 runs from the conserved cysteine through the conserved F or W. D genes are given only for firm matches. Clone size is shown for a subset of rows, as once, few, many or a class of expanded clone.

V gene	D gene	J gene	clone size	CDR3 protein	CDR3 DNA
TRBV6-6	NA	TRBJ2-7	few	CASSSGLPEQYF	TGTGCCAGCAGTTCAGGTCTTCCCGAGCAGTACTTC
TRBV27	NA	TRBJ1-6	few	CASSLEGGYSPLHF	TGTGCCAGCAGTTTAGAAGGTGGATATTCACCCCTCCACTTT
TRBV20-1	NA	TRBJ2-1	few	CSAEGLNNEQFF	TGCAGTGCCGAAGGGCTCAACAATGAGCAGTTCTTC
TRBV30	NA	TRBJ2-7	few	CAWSGGSGNYYEQYF	TGTGCCTGGAGTGGAGGTAGCGGAAACTACTACGAGCAGTACTTC
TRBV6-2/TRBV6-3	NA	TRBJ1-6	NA	CASSYPPRTPLHF	TGTGCCAGCAGTTACCCACCGAGGACACCCCTCCACTTT
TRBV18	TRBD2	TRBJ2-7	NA	CASSSLAGELSEQYF	TGTGCCAGCTCATCTCTAGCGGGAGAACTTTCCGAGCAGTACTTC
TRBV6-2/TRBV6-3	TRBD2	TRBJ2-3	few	CASRTYRSGSSPDTQYF	TGTGCCAGCAGAACCTACCGTAGCGGGAGTTCGCCAGATACGCAGTATTTT
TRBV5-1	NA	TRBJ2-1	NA	CASRITQATYNEQFF	TGCGCCAGCAGGATCACACAGGCGACCTACAATGAGCAGTTCTTC
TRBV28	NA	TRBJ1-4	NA	CASSLPTGSHEKLFF	TGTGCCAGCAGTCTCCCCACGGGGAGCCACGAAAAACTGTTTTTT
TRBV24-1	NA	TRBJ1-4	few	CATSDSGTTNEKLFF	TGTGCCACCAGTGATTCAGGGACAACTAATGAAAAACTGTTTTTT
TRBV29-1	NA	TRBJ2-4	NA	CSVGEVAANIQYF	TGCAGCGTGGGGGAGGTAGCGGCAAACATTCAGTACTTC
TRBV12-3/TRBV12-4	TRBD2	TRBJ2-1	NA	CASSLIAGGTLFRNEQFF	TGTGCCAGCAGTTTGATAGCGGGAGGGACCCTATTTCGGAATGAGCAGTTCTTC
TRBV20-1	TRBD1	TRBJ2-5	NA	CSARPPQQGGETQYF	TGCAGTGCTAGACCCCCGCAACAGGGGGGAGAGACCCAGTACTTC
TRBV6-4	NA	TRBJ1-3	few	CASSDSIATGPGNTIYF	TGTGCCAGCAGTGACTCGATAGCCACAGGGCCTGGAAACACCATATATTTT
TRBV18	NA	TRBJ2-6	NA	CASSPPRISGANVLTF	TGTGCCAGCTCACCACCACGGATATCTGGGGCCAACGTCCTGACTTTC
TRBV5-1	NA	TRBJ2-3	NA	CASSLGTTSNQPQYF	TGCGCCAGCAGCTTGGGGACAACAAGCAATCAGCCCCAGTATTTT
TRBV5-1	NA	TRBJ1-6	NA	CASSNSYNSPLHF	TGCGCCAGCAGCAACAGTTATAATTCACCCCTCCACTTT
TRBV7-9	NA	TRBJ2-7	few	CASSARVGRGEQYF	TGTGCCAGCAGCGCCAGGGTGGGACGAGGCGAGCAGTACTTC
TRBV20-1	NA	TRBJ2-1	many	CSARAASAYNEQFF	TGCAGTGCTAGAGCAGCCTCAGCCTACAATGAGCAGTTCTTC
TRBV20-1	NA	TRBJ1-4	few	CSASPSGREKLFF	TGCAGTGCTAGTCCCTCTGGGCGAGAAAAACTGTTTTTT
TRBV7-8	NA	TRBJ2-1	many	CASSSMAYNEQFF	TGTGCCAGCAGCTCGATGGCCTACAATGAGCAGTTCTTC
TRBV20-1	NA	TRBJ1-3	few	CSAGSSGNTIYF	TGCAGTGCGGGGTCATCTGGAAACACCATATATTTT